The sequence of this T cell receptor (beta chain) was determined in a study of blood T cell repertoires in COVID-19. The V gene lost 5 bases and the J gene lost 0 bases, with 22 bases spanning the gap. The germline V gene encodes CDR1 LGHNT and CDR2 FRNRAP. The CDR3 is 19 residues long. The method was immunoSEQ multiplex PCR; TCRdb's version includes in-frame clones alone and lacks a portion of them. The data show 240,000 or so clones, around 87% seen once. The sequencing sample was made of peripheral blood. The V call is TRBV12-5, the J call TRBJ1-4; D gene uncertain. The sequence was obtained from a man in his 60s who had recovered from COVID-19. For the CDR3, the DNA is TGTGCTAGTGGTCCCGGACTGGGGATAAGCAGTCCAACTAATGAAAAACTGTTTTTT. The encoded protein is CASGPGLGISSPTNEKLFF.